These T cell receptor beta chains were read from a single sample in a study of blood T cell repertoires in COVID-19. Measured with immunoSEQ multiplex PCR; TCRdb has only the in-frame clones, and not every one. The table lists approximately 30,000 clones, 75% to 95% of them singletons. What was sequenced was peripheral blood. The receptor set was obtained from a human donor with active COVID-19. The donor label of this sample is uncertain. Each CDR3 is given with its conserved first and last residue. A D gene is named only where the DNA matches it firmly. Only part of the rows carry a size: once, few, many, or a class if the clone is expanded.

TRBD1	TRBV3-1/TRBV3-2	.	15	TRBJ1-4	CASSLSGTAGEKLFF	TGTGCCAGCAGCCTGTCCGGGACAGCAGGTGAAAAACTGTTTTTT
.	TRBV24-1	.	12	TRBJ2-5	CATSDSVETQYF	TGTGCCACCAGTGATTCGGTTGAGACCCAGTACTTC
TRBD2	TRBV7-2	.	15	TRBJ2-7	CASSPSGGPVYEQYF	TGTGCCAGCAGCCCTAGCGGGGGCCCAGTATACGAGCAGTACTTC
TRBD1	TRBV6-5	.	14	TRBJ1-6	CASTQGFDNSPLHF	TGTGCCAGCACACAGGGGTTCGATAATTCACCCCTCCACTTT
.	TRBV7-9	.	16	TRBJ2-7	CASSLDRNYGSYEQYF	TGTGCCAGCAGCTTAGACCGAAACTACGGGTCCTACGAGCAGTACTTC
TRBD1	TRBV15	.	18	TRBJ2-5	CATSRDLPGQGAEETQYF	TGTGCCACCAGCAGAGATCTGCCGGGACAGGGGGCCGAGGAGACCCAGTACTTC
.	TRBV10-3	few	14	TRBJ1-5	CAIPCRVRNQPQHF	TGTGCCATCCCGTGCCGGGTTCGCAATCAGCCCCAGCATTTT
.	TRBV4-1	.	16	TRBJ1-4	CASSQEEGRINEKLFF	TGCGCCAGCAGCCAAGAGGAGGGACGGATTAATGAAAAACTGTTTTTT
TRBD1	TRBV19	.	14	TRBJ1-5	CASTATGSNQPQHF	TGTGCCAGTACCGCGACAGGGAGCAATCAGCCCCAGCATTTT
.	TRBV4-2	.	14	TRBJ1-5	CASSQERGDQPQHF	TGTGCCAGCAGCCAAGAAAGGGGCGACCAGCCCCAGCATTTT
TRBD1	TRBV2	.	12	TRBJ2-7	CAARDRVNEQYF	TGTGCCGCCCGGGACAGGGTTAACGAGCAGTACTTC
TRBD2	TRBV14	.	16	TRBJ2-1	CASSQVGSGGYNEQFF	TGTGCCAGCAGCCAAGTGGGTAGCGGGGGCTACAATGAGCAGTTCTTC
TRBD2	TRBV19	.	16	TRBJ2-1	CASSPRGLATYNEQFF	TGTGCCAGTAGTCCTCGGGGACTAGCGACCTACAATGAGCAGTTCTTC
.	TRBV25-1	.	13	TRBJ2-7	CASSSTVSYEQYF	TGTGCCAGCAGTTCGACAGTCTCCTACGAGCAGTACTTC
.	TRBV6-1	.	17	TRBJ1-4	CASSVAGFGGFNEKLFF	TGTGCCAGCAGTGTTGCGGGGTTTGGAGGCTTTAATGAAAAACTGTTTTTT
.	TRBV9	.	15	TRBJ2-1	CASSGRTARENEQFF	TGTGCCAGCAGCGGCCGAACGGCTAGGGAGAATGAGCAGTTCTTC
TRBD2	TRBV27	.	14	TRBJ2-7	CASSQGGSGGEQYF	TGTGCCAGCAGTCAAGGGGGTAGCGGGGGCGAGCAGTACTTC
.	TRBV4-2	.	14	TRBJ2-5	CASSQSSGEETQYF	TGTGCCAGCAGCCAAAGCAGCGGTGAAGAGACCCAGTACTTC
.	TRBV18	.	13	TRBJ2-7	CASSPPFGIAQYF	TGTGCCAGCTCACCACCCTTCGGTATCGCGCAGTACTTC
TRBD2	TRBV9	.	18	TRBJ2-1	CASSVGTSGGHSYNEQFF	TGTGCCAGCAGCGTAGGAACTAGCGGGGGACACTCCTACAATGAGCAGTTCTTC
.	TRBV2	.	14	TRBJ1-2	CASSEARTAGGYTF	TGTGCCAGCAGTGAAGCCAGGACAGCTGGCGGCTACACCTTC
TRBD1	TRBV9	.	20	TRBJ1-3	CASSASSGTGIGRAGNTIYF	TGTGCCAGCAGCGCTTCCTCCGGGACAGGGATAGGTAGGGCTGGAAACACCATATATTTT
.	TRBV18	.	16	TRBJ2-2	CASSPKVFQNSGELFF	TGTGCCAGCTCCCCCAAAGTCTTCCAGAATTCGGGGGAGCTGTTTTTT
.	TRBV3-1/TRBV3-2	.	16	TRBJ2-3	CASSAGTLRSTDTQYF	TGTGCCAGCAGCGCCGGGACTCTCAGGTCCACAGATACGCAGTATTTT
.	TRBV6-5	once	12	TRBJ2-2	CASSPYTGELFF	TGTGCCAGCAGTCCATACACCGGGGAGCTGTTTTTT
.	TRBV7-3	.	13	TRBJ1-1	CASSYDSPTEAFF	TGTGCCAGCAGCTACGACAGCCCGACTGAAGCTTTCTTT
.	TRBV2	.	13	TRBJ1-2	CASSTGTLYGYTF	TGTGCCAGCAGTACCGGGACACTCTATGGCTACACCTTC
.	TRBV7-9	.	17	TRBJ1-6	CASSLHAMQGRSSPLHF	TGTGCCAGCAGCTTACATGCCATGCAAGGAAGGAGCTCACCCCTCCACTTT
.	TRBV6-5	.	15	TRBJ1-1	CASSSRGGGGTQAFF	TGTGCCAGCAGTTCCCGGGGAGGGGGAGGCACCCAAGCTTTCTTT
.	TRBV29-1	.	14	TRBJ1-2	CSVEEGRGNYGYTF	TGCAGCGTTGAAGAGGGTAGGGGTAACTATGGCTACACCTTC
TRBD2	TRBV10-2	.	15	TRBJ2-7	CASRRGGTRPYEQYF	TGCGCCAGCCGGAGGGGTGGGACTAGGCCCTACGAGCAGTACTTC
TRBD1	TRBV4-3	once	16	TRBJ1-6	CASSQGGTAYNSPLHF	TGCGCCAGCAGCCAAGGTGGGACAGCTTATAATTCACCCCTCCACTTT
TRBD2	TRBV18	.	14	TRBJ2-1	CASSPGGNYNEQFF	TGTGCCAGCTCACCGGGAGGGAACTACAATGAGCAGTTCTTC
TRBD2	TRBV18	once	14	TRBJ2-2	CASSPKRGTGELFF	TGTGCCAGCTCACCGAAGCGGGGAACCGGGGAGCTGTTTTTT
.	TRBV19	.	16	TRBJ1-5	CASSTLTGFGNQPQHF	TGTGCCAGTAGTACTCTCACAGGGTTTGGCAATCAGCCCCAGCATTTT
.	TRBV5-1	.	14	TRBJ1-4	CASSPGSTNEKLFF	TGCGCCAGCAGCCCGGGGTCAACTAATGAAAAACTGTTTTTT
TRBD2	TRBV9	.	15	TRBJ2-5	CASSVVPAGGETQYF	TGTGCCAGCAGCGTAGTCCCAGCGGGGGGGGAGACCCAGTACTTC
.	TRBV4-2	.	14	TRBJ2-3	CASSQFEGPDTQYF	TGTGCCAGCAGCCAATTCGAGGGCCCCGATACGCAGTATTTT
.	TRBV10-2	.	14	TRBJ2-2	CASRPGGGTGELFF	TGCGCCAGCAGGCCAGGGGGAGGAACCGGGGAGCTGTTTTTT
TRBD2	TRBV13	.	15	TRBJ2-7	CASSLPGLAGPEQYF	TGTGCCAGCAGCCTCCCGGGACTAGCGGGCCCCGAGCAGTACTTC
.	TRBV6-2/TRBV6-3	.	17	TRBJ1-1	CASSHPYGGRYDTEAFF	TGTGCCAGCAGCCACCCCTACGGCGGTCGGTATGACACTGAAGCTTTCTTT
TRBD1	TRBV2	once	15	TRBJ2-5	CAGSRGDRGGETQYF	TGTGCCGGTTCAAGGGGGGACAGGGGTGGCGAGACCCAGTACTTC
.	TRBV27	few	14	TRBJ1-1	CASSLNAQNTEAFF	TGTGCCAGCAGTTTAAATGCACAAAACACTGAAGCTTTCTTT
TRBD1	TRBV28	.	15	TRBJ2-7	CASSFSGQGAYEQYF	TGTGCCAGCAGTTTTTCTGGGCAGGGGGCCTACGAGCAGTACTTC
TRBD2	TRBV27	.	19	TRBJ2-1	CASSSRTSGRGTFINEQFF	TGTGCCAGCAGTTCCCGGACTAGCGGGAGGGGGACATTTATCAATGAGCAGTTCTTC
TRBD2	TRBV4-3	.	14	TRBJ2-1	CASGLSSGRTEQFF	TGCGCCAGCGGACTTTCTAGCGGGAGGACTGAGCAGTTCTTC
.	TRBV7-8	.	16	TRBJ1-4	CASSFTMGRGNEKLFF	TGTGCCAGCAGCTTTACAATGGGAAGGGGGAATGAAAAACTGTTTTTT
TRBD1	TRBV19	once	14	TRBJ2-7	CASNSDRGRLEQYF	TGTGCCAGCAATTCGGACAGGGGGCGATTAGAGCAGTACTTC
.	TRBV7-2	.	15	TRBJ2-5	CASSIEGQPQETQYF	TGTGCCAGCAGCATAGAAGGACAGCCCCAAGAGACCCAGTACTTC
TRBD1	TRBV2	.	12	TRBJ1-2	CASTRTGYGYTF	TGTGCCAGCACCAGGACAGGGTATGGCTACACCTTC
TRBD1	TRBV7-2	.	15	TRBJ2-7	CASSVRDRDSYEQYF	TGTGCCAGCAGCGTCCGGGACAGGGATTCCTACGAGCAGTACTTC